At least ten counts were recorded for the clone carrying this TCR beta chain. The V and J ends lost 2 bases and 4 bases, in that order; junction bases with no gene match: 2. Germline V CDR1 and CDR2: KGHSH, LQKENI. The CDR3 runs to 13 residues. These data originate in a study of T cells in Graves' hyperthyroidism and ophthalmopathy. RNA transcripts served as the template for amplifying TCR beta CDR3 regions. The study used the HTBI primer set for a first-round RT-PCR of the TCR CDR3. TCRdb processed the multiplex PCR reads anew with MiXCR; each CDR3 protein has one entry. The top ten clones hold under 40% of a sample with almost 250,000 distinct CDR3 sequences, 24% of them seen once.

The receptor comes from a woman in her forties with Graves' ophthalmopathy. The sequenced sample was blood. The rearrangement uses TRBV18 and TRBJ2-7; 7 bases are shared with TRBD1. The CDR3 loop is CASSPAGGYEQYF. Here the CDR3 DNA reads TGTGCCAGCTCACCAGCAGGGGGATACGAGCAGTACTTC.